These T cell receptor beta chains were read from a single sample in a study of post-analysis software for immune sequencing data. TCRdb re-derived calls from the PCR reads in MiXCR, one entry per CDR3 protein. The sample includes roughly 700,000 distinct CDR3 sequences, approximately 30% of them seen just once. Sequencing was carried out using blood. These receptors were collected from a girl aged 5-17 years with multiple sclerosis. The CDR3 runs from the conserved cysteine through the conserved F or W. The order of the fields is J gene, V gene, clone size, D gene, CDR3 DNA, CDR3 protein. D genes are given only for firm matches. Rows may omit the clone size; those that give it use once, few, many or a size class.

J: TRBJ1-4
V: TRBV10-1
size: few
D: NA
DNA: TGCGCCAGCAGTGACGGGACACAGAATGAAAAACTGTTTTTT
CDR3: CASSDGTQNEKLFF

J: TRBJ2-7
V: TRBV6-6
size: few
D: TRBD1
DNA: TGTGCCAGCAGCCCCGACAGGGGCGCCCCCACCGAGCAGTACTTC
CDR3: CASSPDRGAPTEQYF

J: TRBJ2-3
V: TRBV27
size: NA
D: TRBD1
DNA: TGTGCCAGCAGTCCTTCCTTCGGGGACAGGGGGCTCGATACGCAGTATTTT
CDR3: CASSPSFGDRGLDTQYF

J: TRBJ2-7
V: TRBV20-1
size: many
D: NA
DNA: TGCAGTGCTAGGGCCCCAGGGGAGCAGTACTTC
CDR3: CSARAPGEQYF

J: TRBJ2-7
V: TRBV5-6
size: few
D: TRBD1
DNA: TGTGCCAGCAGCCGGGGACAGGGGTTCTTCGAGCAGTACTTC
CDR3: CASSRGQGFFEQYF

J: TRBJ1-6
V: TRBV12-3/TRBV12-4
size: few
D: NA
DNA: TGTGCCAGCAGATACGGGGGAGGCGGGTCACCCCTCCACTTT
CDR3: CASRYGGGGSPLHF

J: TRBJ2-7
V: TRBV6-2/TRBV6-3
size: NA
D: NA
DNA: TGTGCCAGCTCAAGGCAGACCTCAGCCCACGAGCAGTACTTC
CDR3: CASSRQTSAHEQYF

J: TRBJ1-2
V: TRBV6-5
size: NA
D: TRBD1
DNA: TGTGCCAGCGGCCGGACAGGGGGCGGCTATGGCTACACCTTC
CDR3: CASGRTGGGYGYTF

J: TRBJ2-1
V: TRBV4-3
size: many
D: NA
DNA: TGCGCCAGCAGCCAAGATCTTTTAGGGGGCAATGAGCAGTTCTTC
CDR3: CASSQDLLGGNEQFF

J: TRBJ2-3
V: TRBV15
size: few
D: TRBD2
DNA: TGTGCCACCAGCAGAGCCCAGCGGGGGATACGCACAGATACGCAGTATTTT
CDR3: CATSRAQRGIRTDTQYF

J: TRBJ2-2
V: TRBV5-6
size: NA
D: NA
DNA: TGTGCCAGCAGCGGCCCGGGGAGCAGCTCGAACACCGGGGAGCTGTTTTTT
CDR3: CASSGPGSSSNTGELFF

J: TRBJ2-5
V: TRBV7-2
size: NA
D: TRBD2
DNA: TGTGCCAGCAGCTTTAATCGGGGGGGGCGGGAGACCCAGTACTTC
CDR3: CASSFNRGGRETQYF

J: TRBJ2-6
V: TRBV20-1
size: NA
D: NA
DNA: TGCAGTGCTAATACAGGGACTGGGGCCAACGTCCTGACTTTC
CDR3: CSANTGTGANVLTF

J: TRBJ2-5
V: TRBV20-1
size: few
D: NA
DNA: TGCAGTGCTAGAGATATCCCTAGTGGCGGGGCCCAAGAGACCCAGTACTTC
CDR3: CSARDIPSGGAQETQYF

J: TRBJ2-7
V: TRBV7-2
size: NA
D: NA
DNA: TGTGCCAGCAGCTTGGAGGTGGGGGGGCCCTACGAGCAGTACTTC
CDR3: CASSLEVGGPYEQYF

J: TRBJ2-3
V: TRBV7-8
size: NA
D: NA
DNA: TGTGCCAGCAGCTCAGAGGGGGGACACCAGTACCCCGGTACGCAGTATTTT
CDR3: CASSSEGGHQYPGTQYF

J: TRBJ2-7
V: TRBV25-1
size: NA
D: NA
DNA: TGTGCCAGCAGTGAAGGGGGCTCCCCCCGAAACGTGTACTTC
CDR3: CASSEGGSPRNVYF